These 26 T cell receptor beta chains were all obtained from the same sample, sequenced in a study of identical twins. MiXCR, run by TCRdb on the 5' RACE reads, gives a single entry per CDR3 protein. The sample consists of under 250,000 distinct CDR3 sequences, 7.5% of them appearing once. The same data also contributed to another study, on yellow fever vaccine responses in identical twins.

The sequenced sample was memory (CD45RO+) T cells sorted from blood. Receptors were obtained from a woman aged 18-29 years in good health.

This clonotype appeared a few times. The chain uses TRBV11-2 and TRBJ2-1; D unresolved. The germline gives CDR1 SGHAT, CDR2 FQNNGV. The CDR3 extends over 13 amino acids. V was cut by 3 bases and J by 5 bases, with 8 bases left in between. CDR3 sequence reads: CASSFPANNEQFF. The CDR3 DNA follows: TGTGCCAGCAGCTTTCCGGCTAACAATGAGCAGTTCTTC.

V is TRBV5-6 and J is TRBJ1-1; D is uncertain. CDR1 and CDR2 from the germline V gene are SGHDT and YYEEEE. This CDR3 has 14 amino acids. V dropped 4 bases and J dropped 2 bases, with 12 bases sitting between them. CDR3 DNA sequence: TGTGCCAGCAGCGGACGGGTGGGAAACACTGAAGCTTTCTTT. Translation: CASSGRVGNTEAFF. The full variable domain, completed using reference TRBV5-6 and TRBJ1-1, is DAGVTQSPTHLIKTRGQQVTLRCSPKSGHDTVSWYQQALGQGPQFIFQYYEEEERQRGNFPDRFSGHQFPNYSSELNVNALLLGDSALYLCASSGRVGNTEAFFGQGTRLTVV.

The V and J genes are TRBV20-1 and TRBJ2-7, with a weak D call TRBD1 (6 bases). CDR1 and CDR2 from the germline V gene are DFQATT and SNEGSKA (reference sequence). Trimming shortened V by 4 bases and J by 2 bases, and 9 bases separated the two germline ends. The CDR3 extends over 12 amino acids. DNA of the CDR3: TGCAGTGCTAACAGGGATCCCTACGAGCAGTACTTC. This sequence encodes CSANRDPYEQYF.

This clonotype was observed at least ten times. This chain connects TRBV29-1 to TRBJ2-5, with TRBD2 matching 8 bases. Germline trimming cut 4 bases from V and 4 bases from J; bases unmatched to any gene: 2. The CDR3 has 12 residues. The V gene's germline CDR1 is SQVTM and CDR2 ANQGSEA. This chain's CDR3 is CSVGLAGETQYF. In DNA, the CDR3 is TGCAGCGTTGGTCTAGCGGGAGAGACCCAGTACTTC.

This clonotype has only a few counts. The J gene is TRBJ2-3, the V gene TRBV2, with 7 bases identical to TRBD2. V was clipped by 2 bases and J by 4 bases; unmatched bases: 9. The CDR3 covers 16 residues. Germline V CDR1 and CDR2: SNHLY, FYNNEI. The CDR3, as DNA: TGTGCCAGCAGTGAATGGGCTACGGGAGGCCCAGATACGCAGTATTTT. It is translated as CASSEWATGGPDTQYF.

The J gene is TRBJ2-2, the V gene TRBV6-1; 7 bases line up with TRBD2. The junction had 0 bases not matched to a gene; V was cut back by 2 bases and J by 3 bases. There are 14 residues in the CDR3. Germline values: CDR1 MNHNS, CDR2 SASEGT. The chain's CDR3 is CASSELADTGELFF. The CDR3 nucleotides are TGTGCCAGCAGTGAACTAGCGGACACCGGGGAGCTGTTTTTT.

This chain connects TRBV2 to TRBJ2-5; the D gene could be TRBD1 or TRBD2 (5 bases each). Germline CDR1 is SNHLY and CDR2 is FYNNEI. The V gene lost 6 bases and the J gene lost 2 bases, with 22 bases spanning the gap. This CDR3 spans 17 amino acids. CDR3 DNA: TGTGCCAGCAGGCGCCCCCGGGGACCGACCGAGCAAGAGACCCAGTACTTC. It translates to CASRRPRGPTEQETQYF.

Only a few counts were recorded for this clonotype. The chain employs TRBV7-6 and TRBJ2-2; D is undetermined. The ends were cut back, 0 bases at V and 8 bases at J, with 7 bases in the middle. The CDR3 spans 13 residues. Per germline, CDR1 SGHVS and CDR2 FNYEAQ. The DNA for the CDR3 is TGTGCCAGCAGCTTAGCCCTGGCGGGGGAGCTGTTTTTT. It specifies CASSLALAGELFF.

The chain uses TRBV28 and TRBJ2-5; weak D call: TRBD2 (6 bases). V dropped 1 base and J dropped 4 bases, with 16 bases sitting between them. This CDR3 contains 16 residues. CDR1 MDHEN and CDR2 SYDVKM come from the germline V gene. The CDR3 nucleotides read TGTGCCAGCAGTTTATCCTCGGGAGCACCAGTAGAGACCCAGTACTTC. Protein: CASSLSSGAPVETQYF.

This clonotype was detected many times. V gene TRBV6-5 combines with J gene TRBJ1-1, with 8 bases matching TRBD1. Germline CDR1 reads MNHEY; CDR2 reads SVGAGI. The CDR3 is 14 amino acids. V lost 5 bases, J lost 0 bases, and 2 bases stayed unmatched. The CDR3 DNA is TGTGCCAGCAGTACGACAGGGGTGAACACTGAAGCTTTCTTT. This gives the protein CASSTTGVNTEAFF.

This clonotype has a count of ten or more. The chain has TRBV20-1 and TRBJ2-1; 13 nucleotides match TRBD2. Germline V gives CDR1 DFQATT, CDR2 SNEGSKA (reference sequence). Losses at the gene ends were 2 bases for V and 6 bases for J; bases not matched to a gene: 4. This CDR3 is 15 amino acids long. The CDR3 reads CSARQGLAGVNEQFF. The CDR3 bases are TGCAGTGCTAGACAAGGACTAGCGGGAGTCAATGAGCAGTTCTTC.

The rearrangement uses TRBV20-1 and TRBJ2-5; no firm D call. The germline CDR1 and CDR2 sequences are DFQATT and SNEGSKA (reference sequence). Trimming removed 0 bases at V and 2 bases at J, with 10 bases between. This CDR3 spans 14 amino acids. In DNA, the CDR3 is TGCAGTGCTAGAGATCTGGGATATCAAGAGACCCAGTACTTC. It translates to CSARDLGYQETQYF.

This clonotype was seen at least ten times. V gene TRBV7-2 combines with J gene TRBJ2-7, with 9 bases matching TRBD1. Germline trimming cut 4 bases from V and 6 bases from J; bases unmatched to any gene: 16. The CDR3 loop spans 17 amino acids. Per germline, CDR1 SGHTA and CDR2 FQGNSA. The CDR3 sequence: CASSSYTSPGQGGEQYF. In DNA, the CDR3 is TGTGCCAGCAGCTCTTATACCTCCCCGGGACAGGGTGGCGAGCAGTACTTC.

This clonotype was found many times. The chain combines TRBV5-1 with TRBJ2-3; D possibly corresponds to TRBD2 (8 bases). Germline V gene lookup returns CDR1 SGHRS and CDR2 YFSETQ. The CDR3 has 13 amino acids. V was shortened by 4 bases and J by 9 bases, with 15 bases between the two germline ends. CDR3 sequence reads: CASSPREGATQYF. Written as DNA, the CDR3 is TGCGCCAGCAGCCCCCGGGAGGGGGCGACGCAGTATTTT.

At least ten counts were recorded for this clonotype. The chain joins TRBV5-1 to TRBJ2-1; the match to TRBD2 covers 11 bases. V lost 4 bases and J lost 9; bases outside the gene matches: 15. Germline CDR1 reads SGHRS; CDR2 reads YFSETQ. This CDR3 comprises 17 residues. CDR3 protein: CASSPPQTSGIGSEQFF. The CDR3 region has the DNA TGCGCCAGCAGCCCTCCTCAGACTAGCGGGATCGGTAGTGAGCAGTTCTTC.

V is TRBV3-1 and J is TRBJ2-3; D may be TRBD2 (5 bases). This CDR3 is built from 11 residues. Trimming left V 3 bases short and J 7 bases short, with 5 bases between. In germline, CDR1 is LGHDT, CDR2 YNNKEL (reference sequence). In DNA form, the CDR3 reads TGTGCCAGCAGCCAGACTAATACGCAGTATTTT. Its translation: CASSQTNTQYF.

V and J are TRBV2 and TRBJ2-1, with 9 bases lining up with TRBD2. This CDR3 spans 14 amino acids. Germline V gene data show CDR1 as SNHLY and CDR2 as FYNNEI. After removal of 2 bases from V and 9 bases from J, the junction contained 5 bases not matched to a gene. The CDR3 protein is CASSESGLALEQFF. The CDR3 DNA reads TGTGCCAGCAGTGAATCGGGACTAGCTCTTGAGCAGTTCTTC.

CDR3 bases: TGTGCCATCAGTCCTGCCTGGGGGAAGGATCAGCCCCAGCATTTT. As protein: CAISPAWGKDQPQHF. The gene calls are TRBV10-3 and TRBJ1-5, with D maybe TRBD1 (5 bases). V shed 5 bases and J shed 5 bases, with 16 bases lying between them. Germline V CDR1 and CDR2: ENHRY, SYGVKD. The CDR3 runs to 15 residues.

This rearrangement joins TRBV6-1 to TRBJ1-5; D not certain. There are 11 residues in the CDR3. V shed 3 bases and J shed 6 bases, with 3 bases lying between them. From germline, CDR1 is MNHNS and CDR2 SASEGT. The CDR3 protein is CASSDSQPQHF. The CDR3 bases are TGTGCCAGCAGTGACTCTCAGCCCCAGCATTTT.

Ten or more counts support this clonotype. The rearrangement joins TRBV9 to TRBJ2-1; D gene unclear. CDR1 and CDR2 from the germline V gene are SGDLS and YYNGEE. The CDR3 is 12 residues long. The ends were cut back, 0 bases at V and 8 bases at J, with 6 bases in the middle. The CDR3 bases are TGTGCCAGCAGCGTAGGTTATGATGAGCAGTTCTTC. It specifies CASSVGYDEQFF.

This clonotype was seen at least ten times. V usage is TRBV20-1 and J usage is TRBJ2-7, with D possibly matching TRBD2 (5 bases). Between the trimmed V and J ends, which lost 1 base and 0 bases, there was a span of 13 bases. This CDR3 is 15 amino acids long. Germline loops: CDR1 DFQATT, CDR2 SNEGSKA (reference sequence). CDR3 in amino acids: CSARAGSVNSYEQYF. CDR3 sequence (DNA): TGCAGTGCTAGAGCGGGTAGCGTAAACTCCTACGAGCAGTACTTC.

This clonotype was seen ten or more times. This chain uses TRBV10-3 with TRBJ2-2; D gene unclear. The CDR3 is 14 amino acids. Germline loops: CDR1 ENHRY, CDR2 SYGVKD. V was clipped by 6 bases and J by 2 bases, with 10 bases between them. This CDR3 reads CAIRGQLNTGELFF. CDR3 nucleotide sequence: TGTGCCATCAGAGGGCAGCTTAACACCGGGGAGCTGTTTTTT.

This clonotype has at least ten counts. V is TRBV20-1 and J is TRBJ1-1; 7 positions match TRBD1. The germline V gene encodes CDR1 DFQATT and CDR2 SNEGSKA (reference sequence). The CDR3 is 14 residues long. Trimming removed 6 bases from V and 0 bases from J; junction bases left unmatched: 7. CDR3 sequence reads: CSAIPGQLNTEAFF. CDR3 DNA: TGCAGTGCCATCCCGGGACAGCTGAACACTGAAGCTTTCTTT.

This chain connects TRBV3-1 to TRBJ2-7, with 8 bases lining up with TRBD1. The ends lost 4 bases at V and 2 bases at J; junction bases unmatched: 4. CDR1 is LGHDT and CDR2 is YNNKEL in the germline V gene (reference sequence). CDR3 length: 14 residues. The CDR3: CASSLRTGTYEQYF. CDR3 sequence (DNA): TGTGCCAGCAGCCTACGGACAGGGACCTACGAGCAGTACTTC.

In its sample, this clonotype was seen a few times. The V call is TRBV12-3 or TRBV12-4, the J call TRBJ2-7; D might be TRBD1 (5 bases). The CDR3 is 16 residues long. V was shortened by 1 base and J by 5 bases, with 18 bases between the two germline ends. The CDR3 loop reads CASSLGVRAMMDEQYF. CDR3 nucleotides: TGTGCCAGCAGTTTAGGGGTCAGGGCCATGATGGACGAGCAGTACTTC.

This clonotype was counted a few times. The genes are TRBV6-1 and TRBJ1-1; D ambiguous. The V end was cut by 2 bases, the J end by 10 bases, with 17 bases between. Germline CDR1 reads MNHNS; CDR2 reads SASEGT. The CDR3 is made up of 14 amino acids. The chain's CDR3 is CASSELTTARAAFF. As DNA, the CDR3 is TGTGCCAGCAGTGAATTGACGACGGCTCGCGCAGCTTTCTTT.